This record covers a single T cell receptor beta chain. Antigen specificity is unknown. Preparation of the TCRbeta library involved a method that used unique molecular identifiers. From the PCR reads, TCRdb called clonotypes with MiXCR, one entry per CDR3 protein. The sample records about 640,000 distinct CDR3 sequences, approximately 12% being singletons. Germline V CDR1 and CDR2: KGHSH, LQKENI. Trimming removed 4 bases at V and 2 bases at J, with 23 bases between. The CDR3 length is 18 residues. This specimen belongs to a study of T-cell reconstitution after alpha-beta-depleted transplantation in children. Study-wide results and caveats: The main origin of T-cell counts and diversity one year after transplant was newly produced T cells. Reports say that about two months after transplant, the alpha-beta T cells came out of several hundred graft clones that had expanded.

The chain recombines TRBV18 with TRBJ1-2; D might be TRBD1 (5 bases). Sample: PBMCs, mostly from graft donor cells, taken 360 days after TCRalphabeta/CD19-depleted stem cell transplant. The source of this sequence is a male patient younger than 18 who had a stem cell transplant for acute myeloid leukemia, so the T cells may come from the graft donor. The CDR3 loop is CASSLYRVRSGANYGYTF. The CDR3, as DNA: TGTGCCAGCTCACTCTATCGAGTTCGGAGTGGGGCAAACTATGGCTACACCTTC. The complete variable domain, with remaining parts taken from reference TRBV18 and TRBJ1-2, reads NAGVMQNPRHLVRRRGQEARLRCSPMKGHSHVYWYRQLPEEGLKFMVYLQKENIIDESGMPKERFSAEFPKEGPSILRIQQVVRGDSAAYFCASSLYRVRSGANYGYTFGSGTRLTVV.